The 21 T cell receptor beta chains given below trace back to one sample, sequenced in a study of read filtering for tumor transcriptome and immune sequencing. The library was built from about 400 ng RNA with molecular barcoded adaptors for alpha/delta and beta/gamma chains. TCRdb passed the reads through MiXCR, listing each CDR3 protein once. The table records 100,000 to 150,000 distinct CDR3 sequences, about 13% of them present only once. The sequenced sample consisted of a population of CD138-negative cells sorted from bone marrow. The receptor set was obtained from a donor at least 40 years old with multiple myeloma.

At least ten counts were recorded for this clonotype. The gene calls are TRBV7-9 and TRBJ1-4; 10 bases align to TRBD1. The ends lost 4 bases at V and 2 bases at J; junction bases unmatched: 4. CDR1 and CDR2 from the germline V gene are SEHNR and FQNEAQ (reference sequence). The CDR3 has 16 amino acids. Here the CDR3 DNA reads TGTGCCAGCAGCTCCGACAGGGGGCACACTAATGAAAAACTGTTTTTT. Protein sequence: CASSSDRGHTNEKLFF.

This clonotype was picked up many times. The V and J genes are TRBV7-2 and TRBJ1-4; tentative D call: TRBD1 (6 bases). This CDR3 contains 14 residues. The V and J ends lost 5 bases and 0 bases respectively, with 7 bases between them. Per the germline V gene, CDR1 is SGHTA and CDR2 is FQGNSA. CDR3 nucleotides: TGTGCCAGCAGCCAGGGGCCAACTAATGAAAAACTGTTTTTT. Its translation: CASSQGPTNEKLFF.

This clonotype has ten or more counts. The chain uses TRBV20-1 and TRBJ2-1, with TRBD2 matching over 15 bases. This CDR3 region has 17 residues. CDR1 and CDR2 from the germline V gene are DFQATT and SNEGSKA (reference sequence). J lost 4 bases, V lost 2 bases, and 6 bases had no gene match. The CDR3 nucleotides are TGCAGTGCTAGACTACCGGGACTAGCGGGAGGATACAATGAGCAGTTCTTC. Encoded protein: CSARLPGLAGGYNEQFF.

The chain recombines TRBV7-2 with TRBJ2-1; D possibly uses TRBD1 or TRBD2 (5 bases each). CDR1 is SGHTA and CDR2 is FQGNSA in the germline V gene. Trimming stripped 4 bases from V and 9 bases from J, with 13 bases between. This CDR3 is built from 13 residues. The CDR3 region is CASSYGTGSEQFF. The DNA of the CDR3 is TGTGCCAGCAGCTATGGGACGGGTAGTGAGCAGTTCTTC.

This chain links TRBV6-1 with TRBJ2-2, with D unclear. The CDR3 extends over 13 amino acids. The germline CDR1 and CDR2 sequences are MNHNS and SASEGT. V was trimmed by 1 base and J by 7 bases, leaving 7 bases between them. The CDR3 protein is CASSEDAYGELFF. The CDR3 nucleotides are TGTGCCAGCAGTGAAGATGCTTACGGGGAGCTGTTTTTT.

The genes are TRBV12-3 or TRBV12-4 and TRBJ1-1, with TRBD1 matching over 7 bases. CDR3 size: 13 residues. After removal of 6 bases from V and 5 bases from J, the junction contained 6 bases not matched to a gene. The CDR3 spells CASSRQGLTEAFF. In nucleotides, the CDR3 is TGTGCCAGCAGCCGACAGGGTTTGACTGAAGCTTTCTTT.

This clonotype showed up just a few times. The V call is TRBV21-1, the J call TRBJ2-3; the table's D call, TRBD2, has no DNA check behind it. TRBV21-1 is tagged as a pseudogene. This CDR3 is 13 amino acids long. The CDR3 reads CASSKLVARTQYF. CDR3 in DNA: TGTGCCAGCAGCAAACTTGTAGCGCGTACGCAGTATTTT.

The V and J genes are TRBV20-1 and TRBJ2-1; TRBD2 is a possible D gene (7 bases). Germline values: CDR1 DFQATT, CDR2 SNEGSKA (reference sequence). Trimming took 5 bases from V and 6 from J, leaving 20 bases between them. The CDR3 length is 15 residues. This CDR3 reads CSAWGGASGTNEQFF. The CDR3 DNA sequence: TGCAGTGCTTGGGGGGGGGCTAGCGGCACCAATGAGCAGTTCTTC.

This clonotype was observed a few times. V usage is TRBV20-1 and J usage is TRBJ1-5, with a weak D call TRBD1 (5 bases). The CDR3 runs to 12 residues. Germline CDR1 reads DFQATT; CDR2 reads SNEGSKA (reference sequence). Trimming took 6 bases from V and 9 from J, leaving 15 bases between them. CDR3 coding DNA: TGCAGTGCCGGGGGACCGGGTATGCCCCAGCATTTT. Amino acids: CSAGGPGMPQHF.

This clonotype was detected ten times or more. V usage is TRBV7-9 and J usage is TRBJ2-1; no firm D call. CDR3 length: 14 amino acids. Germline V gene data show CDR1 as SEHNR and CDR2 as FQNEAQ (reference sequence). Between the trimmed V and J ends, which lost 5 bases and 6 bases, there was a span of 14 bases. The CDR3 reads CASSTSGRANEQFF. The DNA of the CDR3 is TGTGCCAGCAGCACTTCTGGACGGGCCAATGAGCAGTTCTTC.

This clonotype was counted many times. The chain links TRBV7-9 to TRBJ2-7; possible D gene TRBD1, 5 bases. The CDR3 is 15 amino acids. Trimming pared 5 bases from V and 4 bases from J, leaving 18 bases between. Germline loops: CDR1 SEHNR, CDR2 FQNEAQ (reference sequence). CDR3 bases: TGTGCCAGCAGCATCGACAGTCGAGAAATATACGAGCAGTACTTC. Its protein product is CASSIDSREIYEQYF.

The sample holds many counts of this clonotype. At one end the junction does not follow the germline gene, possibly because of a read error. The V call is TRBV19, the J call TRBJ2-7; 13 nucleotides agree with TRBD2. The CDR3 length is 14 residues. Per germline, CDR1 LNHDA and CDR2 SQIVND (reference sequence). The CDR3 sequence: CASRDWTSGSLLAF. Here the CDR3 DNA reads TGTGCCAGTAGGGACTGGACTAGCGGGAGTTTGCTTGCCTTC. The full variable domain, in which reference TRBV19 and TRBJ2-7 provide the parts outside the CDR3, is DGGITQSPKYLFRKEGQNVTLSCEQNLNHDAMYWYRQDPGQGLRLIYYSQIVNDFQKGDIAEGYSVSREKKESFPLTVTSAQKNPTAFYLCASRDWTSGSLLAFGPGTRLTVT.

This clonotype was seen repeatedly, ten times or more. The chain joins TRBV6-6 to TRBJ2-1; unclear D gene. From germline, CDR1 is MNHNY and CDR2 SVGAGI (reference sequence). The CDR3 has 13 amino acids. V dropped 1 base and J dropped 7 bases, with 8 bases sitting between them. The DNA of the CDR3 is TGTGCCAGCAGTTACTTGGGCCCTAATGAGCAGTTCTTC. Its protein product is CASSYLGPNEQFF.

As regards this clonotype: One end of the junction varies from germline; a read error may be responsible. The chain employs TRBV6-2 or TRBV6-3 and TRBJ2-1; possibly TRBD1 for D (5 bases). In germline, CDR1 is MNHEY, CDR2 SVGEGT. The CDR3 covers 14 residues. The CDR3 loop reads CASGYRSMTNEQFF. Here the CDR3 DNA reads TGTGCCAGCGGTTACAGGAGTATGACCAATGAGCAGTTCTTC.

This clonotype has just a few counts. The rearrangement joins TRBV27 to TRBJ2-7, with D perhaps assigned TRBD1 or TRBD2 (5 bases each). Germline V gene data show CDR1 as MNHEY and CDR2 as SMNVEV (reference sequence). The V end lost 11 bases, the J end lost 1 base, and 9 bases lay between the germline ends. This CDR3 is 11 amino acids long. The CDR3 region is CAARGSYEQYF. The CDR3, as DNA: TGTGCCGCGAGGGGTTCCTACGAGCAGTACTTC.

Concerning this clonotype itself: A much more abundant neighbour one base away suggests this may be a read error. The V gene is TRBV7-9, the J gene TRBJ2-2; perhaps TRBD1 as D (6 bases). From germline, CDR1 is SEHNR and CDR2 FQNEAQ (reference sequence). With 7 bases removed from V and 5 bases from J, the gap between germline ends came to 11 bases. The CDR3 has 13 amino acids. The CDR3, as DNA: TGTGCCAGCAACAACAGGGTTACCGGGGAGCTGTTTTTT. Its protein product is CASNNRVTGELFF.

This clonotype was seen at least ten times. The rearrangement joins TRBV29-1 to TRBJ2-3, with D perhaps assigned TRBD1 or TRBD2 (5 bases each). Trimming took off 7 bases at V and 5 bases at J, with 13 bases between the two ends. Looked up from germline, CDR1 is SQVTM and CDR2 is ANQGSEA. This CDR3 is built from 12 residues. The CDR3 protein is CSAGDGGDTQYF. For the CDR3, the DNA is TGCAGCGCTGGTGATGGGGGAGATACGCAGTATTTT.

At least ten counts were recorded for this clonotype. The CDR3 protein is CSARPHEHRGGNEQFF. In nucleotides, the CDR3 is TGCAGTGCGAGACCCCACGAACACAGGGGCGGGAATGAGCAGTTCTTC. The rearrangement uses TRBV20-1 and TRBJ2-1; 7 positions match TRBD1. The CDR3 spans 16 residues. Germline CDR1 is DFQATT and CDR2 is SNEGSKA (reference sequence). The V segment lost 6 bases and the J segment 7 bases; nucleotides outside the gene matches: 18.

This clonotype was seen at least ten times. The genes are TRBV28 and TRBJ1-2; the D gene is possibly TRBD1 (6 bases). This CDR3 has 13 amino acids. In germline, CDR1 is MDHEN, CDR2 SYDVKM. Trimming cost V 9 bases and J 2 bases, with 13 bases left between them. The CDR3 here is CASSDRTNYGYTF. Here the CDR3 DNA reads TGTGCCAGTTCGGACAGAACGAACTATGGCTACACCTTC.

This clonotype was counted many times. This chain links TRBV20-1 with TRBJ1-2; tentatively, D is TRBD1 (5 bases). Trimming left V 6 bases short and J 8 bases short, with 13 bases between. The CDR3 totals 11 residues. CDR1 is DFQATT, CDR2 SNEGSKA, per germline (reference sequence). This CDR3 reads CSALWGDGYTF. The CDR3 DNA is TGCAGTGCACTGTGGGGGGACGGCTACACCTTC.

This clonotype occurred many times. J is TRBJ2-1 and V is TRBV20-1; 8 bases map to TRBD2. Trimming took 0 bases from V and 1 from J; bases not matched to a gene: 2. The CDR3 is made up of 15 amino acids. Per the germline V gene, CDR1 is DFQATT and CDR2 is SNEGSKA (reference sequence). The CDR3 region is CSARDAGGSYNEQFF. The CDR3 DNA sequence: TGCAGTGCTAGAGATGCGGGGGGTTCCTACAATGAGCAGTTCTTC.